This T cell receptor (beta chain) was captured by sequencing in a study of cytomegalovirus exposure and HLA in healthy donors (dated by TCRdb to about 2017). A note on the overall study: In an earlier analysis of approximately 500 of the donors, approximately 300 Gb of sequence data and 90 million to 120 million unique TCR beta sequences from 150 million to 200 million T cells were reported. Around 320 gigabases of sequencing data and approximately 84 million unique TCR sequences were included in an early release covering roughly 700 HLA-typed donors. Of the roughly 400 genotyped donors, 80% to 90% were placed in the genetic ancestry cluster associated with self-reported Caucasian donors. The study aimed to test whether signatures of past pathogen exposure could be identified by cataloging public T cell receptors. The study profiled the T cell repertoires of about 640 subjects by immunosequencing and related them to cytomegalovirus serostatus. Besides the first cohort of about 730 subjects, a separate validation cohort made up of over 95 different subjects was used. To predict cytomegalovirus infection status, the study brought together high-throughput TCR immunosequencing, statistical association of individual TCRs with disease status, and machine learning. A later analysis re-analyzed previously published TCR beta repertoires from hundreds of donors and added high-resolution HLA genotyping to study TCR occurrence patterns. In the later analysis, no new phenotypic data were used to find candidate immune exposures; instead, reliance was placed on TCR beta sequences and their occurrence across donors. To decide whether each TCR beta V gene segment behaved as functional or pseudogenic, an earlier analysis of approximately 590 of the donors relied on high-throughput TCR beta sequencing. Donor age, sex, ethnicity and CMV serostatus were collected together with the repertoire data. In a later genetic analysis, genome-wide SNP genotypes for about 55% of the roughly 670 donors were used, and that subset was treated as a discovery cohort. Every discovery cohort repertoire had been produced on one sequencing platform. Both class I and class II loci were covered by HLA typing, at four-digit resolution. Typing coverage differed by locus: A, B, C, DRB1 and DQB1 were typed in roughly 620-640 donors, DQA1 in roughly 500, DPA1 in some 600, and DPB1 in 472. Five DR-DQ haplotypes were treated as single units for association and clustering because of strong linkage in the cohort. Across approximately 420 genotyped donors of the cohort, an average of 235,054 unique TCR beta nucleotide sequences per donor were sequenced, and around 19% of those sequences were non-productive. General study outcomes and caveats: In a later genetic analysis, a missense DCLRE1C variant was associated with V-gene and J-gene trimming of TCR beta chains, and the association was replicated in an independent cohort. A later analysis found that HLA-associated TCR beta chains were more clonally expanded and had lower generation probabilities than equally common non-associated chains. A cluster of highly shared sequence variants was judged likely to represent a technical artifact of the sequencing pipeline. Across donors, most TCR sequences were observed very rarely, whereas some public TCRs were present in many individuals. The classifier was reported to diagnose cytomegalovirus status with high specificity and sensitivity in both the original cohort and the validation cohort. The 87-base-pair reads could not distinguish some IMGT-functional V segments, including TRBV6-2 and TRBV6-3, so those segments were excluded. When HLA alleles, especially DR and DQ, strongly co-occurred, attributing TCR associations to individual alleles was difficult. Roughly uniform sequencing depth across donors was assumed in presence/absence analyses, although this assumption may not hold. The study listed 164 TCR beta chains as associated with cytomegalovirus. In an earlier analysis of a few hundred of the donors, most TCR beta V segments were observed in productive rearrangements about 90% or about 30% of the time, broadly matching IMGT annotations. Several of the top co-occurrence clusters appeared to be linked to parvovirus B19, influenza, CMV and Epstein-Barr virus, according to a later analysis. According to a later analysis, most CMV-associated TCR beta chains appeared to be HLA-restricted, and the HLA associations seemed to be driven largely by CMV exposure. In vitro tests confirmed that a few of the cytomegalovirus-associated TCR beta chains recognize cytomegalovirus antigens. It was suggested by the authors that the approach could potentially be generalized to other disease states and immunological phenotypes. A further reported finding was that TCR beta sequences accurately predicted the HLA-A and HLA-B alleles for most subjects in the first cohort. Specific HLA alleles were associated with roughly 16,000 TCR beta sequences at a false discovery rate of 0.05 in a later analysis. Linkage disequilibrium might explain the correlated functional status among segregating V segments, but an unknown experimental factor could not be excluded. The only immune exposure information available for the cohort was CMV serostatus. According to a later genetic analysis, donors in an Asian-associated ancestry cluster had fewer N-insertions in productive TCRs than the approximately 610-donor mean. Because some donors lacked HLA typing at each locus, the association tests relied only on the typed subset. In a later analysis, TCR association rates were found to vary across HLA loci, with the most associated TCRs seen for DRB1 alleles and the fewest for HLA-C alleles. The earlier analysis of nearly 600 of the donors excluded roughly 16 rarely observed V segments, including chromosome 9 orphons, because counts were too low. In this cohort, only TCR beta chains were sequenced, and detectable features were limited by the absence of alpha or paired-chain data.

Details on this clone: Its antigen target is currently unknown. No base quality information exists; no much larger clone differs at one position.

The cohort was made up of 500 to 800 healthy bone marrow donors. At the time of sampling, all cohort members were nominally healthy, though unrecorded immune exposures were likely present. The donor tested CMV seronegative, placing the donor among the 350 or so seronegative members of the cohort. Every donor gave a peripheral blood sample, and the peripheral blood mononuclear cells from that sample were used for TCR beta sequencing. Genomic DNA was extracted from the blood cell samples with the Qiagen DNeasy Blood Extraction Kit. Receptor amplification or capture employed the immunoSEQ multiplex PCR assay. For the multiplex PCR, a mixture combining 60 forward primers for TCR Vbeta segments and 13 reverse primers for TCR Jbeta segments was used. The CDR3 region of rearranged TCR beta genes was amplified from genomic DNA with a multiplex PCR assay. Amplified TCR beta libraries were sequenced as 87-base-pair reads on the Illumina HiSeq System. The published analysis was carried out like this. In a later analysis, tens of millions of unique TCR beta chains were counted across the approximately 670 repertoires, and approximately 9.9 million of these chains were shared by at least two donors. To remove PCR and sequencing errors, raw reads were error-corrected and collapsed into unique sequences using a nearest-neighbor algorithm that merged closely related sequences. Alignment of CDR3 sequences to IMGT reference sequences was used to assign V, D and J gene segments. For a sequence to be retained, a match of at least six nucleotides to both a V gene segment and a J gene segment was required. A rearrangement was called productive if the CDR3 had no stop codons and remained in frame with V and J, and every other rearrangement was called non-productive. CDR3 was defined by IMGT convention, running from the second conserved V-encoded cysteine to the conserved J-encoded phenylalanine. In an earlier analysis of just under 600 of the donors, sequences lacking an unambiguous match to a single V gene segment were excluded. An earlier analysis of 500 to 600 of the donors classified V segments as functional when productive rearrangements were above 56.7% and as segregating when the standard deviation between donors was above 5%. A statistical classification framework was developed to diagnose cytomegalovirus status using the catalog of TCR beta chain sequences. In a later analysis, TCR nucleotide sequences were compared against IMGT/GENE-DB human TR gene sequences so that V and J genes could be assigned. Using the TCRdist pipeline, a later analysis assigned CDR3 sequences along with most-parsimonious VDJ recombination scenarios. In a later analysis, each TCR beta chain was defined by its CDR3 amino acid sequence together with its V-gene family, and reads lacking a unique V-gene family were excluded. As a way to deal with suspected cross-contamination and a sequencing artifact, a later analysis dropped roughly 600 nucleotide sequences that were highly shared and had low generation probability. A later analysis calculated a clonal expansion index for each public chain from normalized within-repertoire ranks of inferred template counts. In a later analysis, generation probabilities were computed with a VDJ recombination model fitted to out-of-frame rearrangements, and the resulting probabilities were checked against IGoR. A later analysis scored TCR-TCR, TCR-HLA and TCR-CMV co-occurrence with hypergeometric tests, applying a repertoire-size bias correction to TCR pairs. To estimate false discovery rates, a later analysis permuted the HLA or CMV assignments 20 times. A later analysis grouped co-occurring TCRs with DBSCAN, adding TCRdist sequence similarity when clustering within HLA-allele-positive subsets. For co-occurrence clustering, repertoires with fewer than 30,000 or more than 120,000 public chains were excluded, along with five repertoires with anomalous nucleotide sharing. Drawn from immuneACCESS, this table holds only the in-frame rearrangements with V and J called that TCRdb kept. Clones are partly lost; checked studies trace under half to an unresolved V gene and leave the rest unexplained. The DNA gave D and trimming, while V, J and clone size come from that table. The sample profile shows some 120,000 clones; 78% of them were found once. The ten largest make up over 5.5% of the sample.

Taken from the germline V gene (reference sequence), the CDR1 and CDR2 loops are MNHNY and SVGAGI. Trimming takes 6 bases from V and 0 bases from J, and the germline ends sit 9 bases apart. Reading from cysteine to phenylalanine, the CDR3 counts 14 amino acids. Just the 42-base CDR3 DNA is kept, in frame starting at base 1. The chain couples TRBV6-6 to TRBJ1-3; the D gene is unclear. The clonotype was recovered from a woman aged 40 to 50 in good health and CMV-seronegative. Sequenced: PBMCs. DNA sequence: TGTGCCAGCAGAATGGCCTCCTCTGGAAACACCATATATTTT. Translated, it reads CASRMASSGNTIYF.